This T cell receptor beta chain appears in the sequencing data of a study of beta chain features in type 1 diabetes. Study-level background: The number of sorted cells examined across all samples was 107,917,701.

CDR1 and CDR2 (germline): SSHAT, FNYEAQ (reference sequence). There are 16 residues in the CDR3. This clone was counted between two and nine times. The antigen is not known. Mismatch with germline at one junction end may stem from a read error. The sequenced template was cDNA made from the entire isolated RNA. Profiled with immunoSEQ multiplex PCR; TCRdb holds only in-frame clones, not every one. The sample records around 300,000 clones, approximately 10% being singletons. General study points: Type 1 diabetes patients had fewer VDJ junction insertions and more deletions. Compared to healthy donors, patients appeared to have naive, central memory and Treg TCRB repertoires that were more alike.

J is TRBJ2-1 and V is TRBV7-7; D possibly corresponds to TRBD2 (6 bases). Sequencing used naive CD4+ T cells from blood. The TCR originated in a woman aged 25 to 39 in good health. The DNA of the CDR3 is TGTGCTAGCAGCTTACGGGTTAGCGGTTCCTACAATGAGCAGTTCTTC. The encoded protein is CASSLRVSGSYNEQFF.